This TCR beta chain was observed in a study of shared clonotypes between healthy human individuals. The table lists this clone with a few counts. TCRdb keeps only in-frame clones here, not all; method: immunoSEQ multiplex PCR. The table records some 2 million clones, just under 95% of them present only once. Selected positively for CCR7 and CD45RO-negative, naive CD8 cells excluded terminally differentiated effector memory CD45RA+ cells. Germline V gene lookup returns CDR1 MNHEY and CDR2 SVGAGI. The CDR3 has 16 amino acids. J gave up 1 base and V 0 bases, and 5 bases lay outside the gene matches. Sequencing was done on a sample of naive CD8+ T cells sorted from blood. The chain uses TRBV6-5 and TRBJ1-1; 7 positions match TRBD1. The receptor comes from a man younger than 30 in good health. The CDR3 protein is CASSYSRTGENTEAFF. The CDR3 DNA is TGTGCCAGCAGTTACTCCCGGACAGGAGAGAACACTGAAGCTTTCTTT.